This entry lists 26 T cell receptor beta chains sequenced from one sample in a study of blood T cells in healthy people across ages. A second PCR, run for about 6 to 11 cycles, used a sample-barcoded 5' primer plus a J-beta primer mix. TCRdb recomputed calls from the 5' RACE reads with MiXCR, one row per CDR3 protein. The table has approximately 900,000 distinct CDR3 sequences, about 29% seen once. This sample was also put to use in a study of T cells of mothers and their children.

The sequenced sample was blood. The receptors derive from a woman in her 40s in good health.

This clonotype came up many times. CDR3 sequence reads: CASSSYRSSYNSPLHF. The CDR3 coding sequence is TGTGCCAGCAGTTCTTACCGAAGCTCCTATAATTCACCCCTCCACTTT. V is TRBV12-3 or TRBV12-4 and J is TRBJ1-6; unclear D gene. The CDR3 loop spans 16 amino acids. Trimming shortened V by 4 bases and J by 0 bases, and 10 bases separated the two germline ends.

By sample share, this clonotype is medium-sized. The chain recombines TRBV12-3 or TRBV12-4 with TRBJ1-1, with D possibly TRBD1 on 5 matching bases. Trimming shortened V by 6 bases and J by 6 bases, and 23 bases separated the two germline ends. This CDR3 region has 16 residues. CDR3 DNA: TGTGCCAGCAGCCAGAACCACGACAGTAGGATCGCTGAAGCTTTCTTT. Translated, it gives CASSQNHDSRIAEAFF.

The J gene is TRBJ1-4, the V gene TRBV27; D is perhaps TRBD1 (5 bases). This CDR3 spans 15 amino acids. Germline-derived CDR1 and CDR2 are MNHEY and SMNVEV (reference sequence). The V and J ends lost 3 bases and 4 bases respectively, with 12 bases between them. The CDR3 DNA is TGTGCCAGCAGTTTTTTTGCGGGGGATAATGAAAAACTGTTTTTT. Encoded protein: CASSFFAGDNEKLFF.

Points on this clonotype: A much larger clone is a single base away; this may be a read error. CDR3 sequence (DNA): TGTGCCAGCAGTGAAGCGCTCGGGGTAGGAACGAGGGAGACCCAGTTCTTC. This codes for CASSEALGVGTRETQFF. The chain uses TRBV6-1 and TRBJ2-1, with D perhaps matching TRBD2 (5 bases). Trimming removed 0 bases at V and 13 bases at J, with 25 bases between. The V gene's germline CDR1 is MNHNS and CDR2 SASEGT. The CDR3 runs 17 residues.

The chain employs TRBV7-8 and TRBJ1-1, with no clear D. CDR3 length: 14 residues. Germline V lookup: CDR1 SGHVS, CDR2 FQNEAQ. The V and J ends lost 5 bases and 0 bases respectively, with 10 bases between them. The CDR3 DNA reads TGTGCCAGCAGCCCATCGGACCTGAACACTGAAGCTTTCTTT. Its translation is CASSPSDLNTEAFF.

This clonotype appeared a single time. V gene TRBV21-1 combines with J gene TRBJ2-1; the table's TRBD1 call for D was not verified on the DNA. TRBV21-1 has pseudogene status. The CDR3 is 15 amino acids. This chain's CDR3 is CASSKVPRVTNEQFF. In nucleotides, the CDR3 is TGTGCCAGCAGCAAAGTACCCCGGGTCACCAATGAGCAGTTCTTC.

This clonotype has at least ten counts. This chain connects TRBV20-1 to TRBJ1-2; 10 bases fit TRBD1. Trimming removed 6 bases from V and 5 bases from J; junction bases left unmatched: 12. This CDR3 is 15 amino acids long. Germline V gives CDR1 DFQATT, CDR2 SNEGSKA (reference sequence). The CDR3: CSALSRRGQGYGYTF. The CDR3 region has the DNA TGCAGTGCCTTATCCCGGAGGGGACAGGGGTATGGCTACACCTTC.

This clonotype was counted a few times. V gene TRBV6-1 combines with J gene TRBJ2-2; a weak D match, TRBD1 (5 bases). V lost 6 bases, J lost 4 bases, and 18 bases lay in between. This CDR3 contains 16 residues. From germline, CDR1 is MNHNS and CDR2 SASEGT. DNA for the CDR3: TGTGCCAGCAGGGCAGGGAACCCTACGATCACCGGGGAGCTGTTTTTT. It encodes CASRAGNPTITGELFF.

Remarks on this clonotype: Being one base from a much bigger clone, this may be a read error. The CDR3 sequence: CASSEADYGHTF. CDR3 in DNA: TGTGCCAGCAGTGAAGCGGACTATGGCCACACCTTC. The chain joins TRBV2 to TRBJ1-2; D remains unclear. Germline CDR1 SNHLY, CDR2 FYNNEI. This CDR3 is built from 12 residues.

This chain joins TRBV2 and TRBJ1-1, with D unresolved. The V and J ends lost 8 bases and 1 base respectively, with 11 bases between them. The CDR3 length is 13 residues. Germline V CDR1 and CDR2: SNHLY, FYNNEI. As DNA, the CDR3 is TGTGCCAGCCCGGCAGGTCGGAACACTGAAGCTTTCTTT. Residues: CASPAGRNTEAFF.

This clonotype was counted at least ten times. V is TRBV7-2 and J is TRBJ2-3, with D maybe TRBD2 (5 bases). The CDR3 length is 13 residues. Germline values: CDR1 SGHTA, CDR2 FQGNSA. V lost 3 bases to trimming and J lost 6 bases, with 10 bases between them. CDR3 region: CASSFRGSDTQYF. Written as DNA, the CDR3 is TGTGCCAGCAGCTTTAGAGGGTCCGATACGCAGTATTTT.

This chain uses TRBV28 with TRBJ1-2, with a tentative D call TRBD1 (5 bases). V was trimmed by 2 bases and J by 7 bases, leaving 11 bases between them. The CDR3 is 13 residues long. Germline V gives CDR1 MDHEN, CDR2 SYDVKM. The CDR3 region has the DNA TGTGCCAGCAGTTTAGAGGGGTGTGGTGGCTACACCTTC. It translates to CASSLEGCGGYTF.

As concerns this clonotype: At one boundary the junction diverges from the germline segment, which might be a read error. This chain links TRBV2 with TRBJ2-7, with 7 bases identical to TRBD2. The germline V gene encodes CDR1 SNHLY and CDR2 FYNNEI. CDR3 length: 13 amino acids. The CDR3 loop is CASRWEGSYEQYF. The DNA for the CDR3 is TGTGCCAGCAGGTGGGAGGGCTCCTACGAGCAGTATTTC. The variable domain in full, completed from reference TRBV2 and TRBJ2-7, reads EPEVTQTPSHQVTQMGQEVILRCVPISNHLYFYWYRQILGQKVEFLVSFYNNEISEKSEIFDDQFSVERPDGSNFTLKIRSTKLEDSAMYFCASRWEGSYEQYFGPGTRLTVT.

A word on this clonotype: Since a much larger clone is just one base distant, this may be a read error. This chain's CDR3 is CAGSGRLAGGTYNEQFF. The CDR3 DNA reads TGTGCCGGCAGCGGCCGACTAGCGGGGGGAACTTACAATGAGCAGTTCTTC. The V call is TRBV9, the J call TRBJ2-1; 13 nucleotides line up with TRBD2. This CDR3 has 17 amino acids. CDR1 SGDLS and CDR2 YYNGEE come from the germline V gene.

The chain recombines TRBV4-3 with TRBJ2-7; D unclear. Germline V CDR1 and CDR2: LGHNA, YSLEER. Trimming took off 0 bases at V and 2 bases at J, with 11 bases between the two ends. This CDR3 comprises 15 residues. The CDR3 DNA reads TGCGCCAGCAGCCAAGAAATTGGGCCGCCCTACGAGCAGTACTTC. It is translated as CASSQEIGPPYEQYF.

This chain joins TRBV28 and TRBJ1-6, with 7 nucleotides matching TRBD1. Germline V gene sequence: CDR1 MDHEN, CDR2 SYDVKM. V lost 5 bases, J lost 4 bases, and 5 bases stayed unmatched. This CDR3 has 15 residues. The DNA for the CDR3 is TGTGCCAGCAGTGGAGGGACAGCGTATAATTCACCCCTCCACTTT. Encoded protein: CASSGGTAYNSPLHF.

The J gene is TRBJ1-5, the V gene TRBV6-1; weak D call: TRBD1 (5 bases). The CDR3 extends over 15 amino acids. V lost 1 base to trimming and J lost 3 bases, with 10 bases between them. The germline V gene encodes CDR1 MNHNS and CDR2 SASEGT. CDR3: CASSEGDGLNQPQHF. CDR3 sequence (DNA): TGTGCCAGCAGTGAAGGGGACGGTCTCAATCAGCCCCAGCATTTT.

The J gene is TRBJ1-2, the V gene TRBV20-1; 9 positions match TRBD1. The junction had 17 bases not matched to a gene; V was cut back by 8 bases and J by 7 bases. CDR1 DFQATT and CDR2 SNEGSKA come from the germline V gene (reference sequence). The CDR3 extends over 15 amino acids. CDR3 sequence: CSTTGTGLLGVGYTF. In DNA, the CDR3 is TGCAGTACCACCGGGACAGGGCTTTTAGGGGTTGGCTACACCTTC.

This clonotype was found a few times. The junction departs from germline at one end; a sequencing error may be responsible. This sequence joins TRBV25-1 and TRBJ2-6; 8 positions agree with TRBD1. The CDR3 length is 18 residues. Germline CDR1 MGHDK, CDR2 SYGVNS. CDR3 loop: CASGEWGTGASGANVLTF. The CDR3 region has the DNA TGTGCCAGCGGTGAATGGGGGACAGGAGCCTCTGGGGCCAACGTCCTGACTTTC.

The chain links TRBV6-2 or TRBV6-3 to TRBJ2-5; D remains ambiguous. This CDR3 is 13 amino acids long. Germline V gene lookup returns CDR1 MNHEY and CDR2 SVGEGT. Between the trimmed V and J ends, which lost 0 bases and 4 bases, there was a span of 6 bases. The CDR3 here is CASSYSGSETQYF. The CDR3 DNA reads as TGTGCCAGCAGTTACTCAGGGTCAGAGACCCAGTACTTC.

This chain uses TRBV7-2 with TRBJ2-1, with a possible D match to TRBD2 (6 bases). This CDR3 is 13 amino acids long. Trimming took 6 bases from V and 10 from J, leaving 16 bases between them. CDR1 and CDR2 (germline): SGHTA, FQGNSA. Written as DNA, the CDR3 is TGTGCCAGCAGGATAGCGGCTGGGGAGGAGCAGTTCTTC. It specifies CASRIAAGEEQFF.

This clonotype was found a few times. The genes are TRBV12-3 or TRBV12-4 and TRBJ1-5; D is ambiguous. Trimming took 3 bases from V and 3 from J, leaving 12 bases between them. CDR3 length: 15 residues. Here the CDR3 DNA reads TGTGCCAGCAGTTTTACCGGACGGATCAATCAGCCCCAGCATTTT. It codes for CASSFTGRINQPQHF.

The CDR3 sequence: CASSPVTGNYGYTF. CDR3 in DNA: TGTGCCAGCAGTCCGGTGACAGGCAACTATGGCTACACCTTC. The chain carries TRBV28 and TRBJ1-2; tentative D call: TRBD1 (6 bases). The CDR3 loop spans 14 amino acids. Between the trimmed V and J ends, which lost 5 bases and 2 bases, there was a span of 12 bases. Germline CDR1 reads MDHEN; CDR2 reads SYDVKM.

Remarks on this clonotype: This sequence may be a read error, since a much larger clone differs from it by one base. The CDR3 sequence is CASSPRMSYEQHF. In DNA form, the CDR3 reads TGTGCCAGCAGCCCCCGCATGAGCTACGAGCAGCACTTC. This chain uses TRBV7-2 with TRBJ2-7, with D uncertain. CDR1 is SGHTA and CDR2 is FQGNSA in the germline V gene. The CDR3 runs 13 residues.

A note on this clonotype: At one end, the junction sequence differs from germline, possibly due to a read error. The DNA of the CDR3 is TGTGCCAGCAGCTTGGGAGCGGGGGGAGACACAGATATGCAGTATTTT. Translated: CASSLGAGGDTDMQYF. The chain combines TRBV7-3 with TRBJ2-3, with 9 bases aligning to TRBD2. Germline V gene lookup returns CDR1 SGHTA and CDR2 FQGTGA. This CDR3 has 16 residues.

The table lists this clonotype with many counts. The chain carries TRBV6-6 and TRBJ2-7, with D uncertain. Germline V gene lookup returns CDR1 MNHNY and CDR2 SVGAGI (reference sequence). V was pared by 0 bases and J by 6 bases, with 9 bases between. This CDR3 is 13 amino acids long. The CDR3 coding sequence is TGTGCCAGCAGTTACTCAGACTTCTCCGAGCAGTACTTC. Protein sequence: CASSYSDFSEQYF.